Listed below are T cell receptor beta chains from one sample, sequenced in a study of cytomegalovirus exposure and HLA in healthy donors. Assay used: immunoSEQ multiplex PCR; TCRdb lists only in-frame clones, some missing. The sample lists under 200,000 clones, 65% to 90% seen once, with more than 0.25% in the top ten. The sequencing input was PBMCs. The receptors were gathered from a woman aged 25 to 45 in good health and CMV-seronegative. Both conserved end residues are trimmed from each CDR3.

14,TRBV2,ASSDWRTSGSYEQY
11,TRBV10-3,AKSRGLTDTQY
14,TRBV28,ASSSLTGSIDYGYT
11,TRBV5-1,ASSAAGTDTQY
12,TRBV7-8,ASSHTERPYEQY
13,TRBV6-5,ASSYSSLATETQY
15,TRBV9,ASSPDPGTPSYNEQF
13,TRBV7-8,ASSLELAGVNEQF
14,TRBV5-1,ASSLVSAGNTGELF
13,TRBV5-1,ASSPTTGTPDTQY
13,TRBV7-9,ASSLMGQGAGGYT
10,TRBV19,ASSIDRPGAF
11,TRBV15,ATSRDRGYEQY
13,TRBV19,ASSIGQGISYEQY
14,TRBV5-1,ASSLGSGRAGDTQY
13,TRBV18,ASSPTGTGNHEQY
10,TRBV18,ASSPRQETQY
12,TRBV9,ASSSGQGGYEQY
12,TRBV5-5,ASSLHASADTQY
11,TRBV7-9,ASSRDTSTQQY
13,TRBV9,ASSVAGAREDTQY
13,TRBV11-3,ASSLNAGGPSLQY
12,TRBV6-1,ASSDRGRLYVYT